A single sample gave rise to the 31 T cell receptor beta chains below, sequenced in a study of T cells expressing NK-cell markers. TCRdb re-called the 5' RACE reads and shows each CDR3 protein once, DNA omitted. The table counts about 430,000 distinct CDR3 sequences; 1.4% lies in the top ten. Material for sequencing was blood T cells: a sorted CD56 or NKG2C T cell subset, CD4+ or CD8+ T cells, or bulk PBMC T cells (not recorded which). The origin of the receptors is a woman aged 45-65 years in good health.

The chain is built from TRBV5-1 and TRBJ2-2; TCRdb outputs TRBD2, but without DNA this stays unchecked. CDR1 SGHRS and CDR2 YFSETQ come from the germline V gene. The CDR3 loop spans 15 amino acids. CDR3: CASSIQAGHTGELFF. The entire variable domain, with the rest obtained from reference TRBV5-1 and TRBJ2-2, is as follows: KAGVTQTPRYLIKTRGQQVTLSCSPISGHRSVSWYQQTPGQGLQFLFEYFSETQRNKGNFPGRFSGRQFSNSRSEMNVSTLELGDSALYLCASSIQAGHTGELFFGEGSRLTVL.

The V gene is TRBV7-3, the J gene TRBJ1-4; TCRdb selects TRBD1, and the lack of DNA leaves this call unchecked. CDR1 is SGHTA, CDR2 FQGTGA, per germline. The CDR3 totals 15 residues. CDR3 residues: CASSLTGDRNEKLFF.

This chain connects TRBV28 to TRBJ1-2. CDR1 MDHEN and CDR2 SYDVKM come from the germline V gene. The length of the CDR3 is 13 residues. The CDR3 is CASSSYGVGGYTF.

The chain combines TRBV4-1 with TRBJ2-2. The CDR3 is made up of 14 amino acids. Germline values: CDR1 MGHRA, CDR2 YSYEKL. The CDR3: CASSQEVKYGELFF.

CDR3: CASSLRSRGAGGGETQYF. This rearrangement joins TRBV5-5 to TRBJ2-5; absent DNA, TCRdb's TRBD2 call cannot be checked. CDR3 size: 18 residues. Per germline, CDR1 SGHKS and CDR2 YYEKEE (reference sequence).

This CDR3 reads CASSMAGTRNSPLHF. The J gene is TRBJ1-6, the V gene TRBV4-1; checking the TCRdb D call of TRBD1 is not possible without DNA. Germline loops: CDR1 MGHRA, CDR2 YSYEKL. CDR3 size: 15 residues.

The chain carries TRBV7-9 and TRBJ1-1; TCRdb's assignment of TRBD1 cannot be checked, as there is no DNA. Germline V lookup: CDR1 SEHNR, CDR2 FQNEAQ (reference sequence). The CDR3 has 16 residues. The CDR3 is CASSLGTGTGNTEAFF.

V usage is TRBV2 and J usage is TRBJ2-5; TCRdb's assignment of TRBD1 cannot be checked, as there is no DNA. The CDR3 loop spans 15 amino acids. Germline V gives CDR1 SNHLY, CDR2 FYNNEI. The CDR3 loop reads CASSRTRGSQETQYF. The full variable domain, rest sourced from reference TRBV2 and TRBJ2-5, is EPEVTQTPSHQVTQMGQEVILRCVPISNHLYFYWYRQILGQKVEFLVSFYNNEISEKSEIFDDQFSVERPDGSNFTLKIRSTKLEDSAMYFCASSRTRGSQETQYFGPGTRLLVL.

This chain links TRBV6-1 with TRBJ2-5; the D call of TRBD1 rests on TCRdb alone, since no DNA is present to check it. This CDR3 is 15 amino acids long. Germline loops: CDR1 MNHNS, CDR2 SASEGT. The CDR3 loop reads CASSLQGAAQETQYF.

The chain couples TRBV3-1 to TRBJ1-5. Germline CDR1 reads LGHDT; CDR2 reads YNNKEL (reference sequence). The CDR3 length is 13 residues. The CDR3 reads CASSQGIYQPQHF.

The rearrangement joins TRBV6-5 to TRBJ2-2; the D gene TCRdb calls, TRBD2, cannot be checked with no DNA. Germline CDR1 MNHEY, CDR2 SVGAGI. The CDR3 runs 16 residues. This CDR3 is CASSYGGLADTGELFF.

The chain joins TRBV12-3 or TRBV12-4 to TRBJ2-4. There are 14 residues in the CDR3. CDR3 sequence reads: CASSRRSAKNIQYF.

The chain combines TRBV9 with TRBJ2-1. From germline, CDR1 is SGDLS and CDR2 YYNGEE. The length of the CDR3 is 16 residues. Here the CDR3 reads CASSVGGLSSYNEQFF.

The gene calls are TRBV30 and TRBJ2-1; with no DNA, the TCRdb D assignment of TRBD1 cannot be verified. Germline loops: CDR1 GTSNPN, CDR2 SVGIG (reference sequence). There are 15 residues in the CDR3. The CDR3 here is CAWSLGQGGYNEQFF.

The V call is TRBV27, the J call TRBJ1-2; TCRdb proposes TRBD1, but this gene call is untestable without DNA. Germline lookup yields CDR1 MNHEY and CDR2 SMNVEV (reference sequence). CDR3 length: 13 residues. The CDR3: CASRIGGAYGYTF.

This CDR3 reads CASSHLTSGRGSYNEQFF. The rearrangement joins TRBV4-2 to TRBJ2-1; TCRdb calls TRBD2, which cannot be checked without DNA. Germline V gene lookup returns CDR1 LGHNA and CDR2 YNFKEQ. The CDR3 consists of 18 residues.

This chain links TRBV20-1 with TRBJ2-3; no DNA is available, so the TRBD2 call from TCRdb remains unchecked. Germline V gives CDR1 DFQATT, CDR2 SNEGSKA (reference sequence). The CDR3 spans 17 residues. CDR3 amino acids: CSAVRLAGRGSTDTQYF.

The gene calls are TRBV7-8 and TRBJ1-2. The CDR3 totals 14 residues. Germline assignment: CDR1 SGHVS and CDR2 FQNEAQ. The CDR3 loop is CASSFAIGKYGYTF.

This chain joins TRBV7-8 and TRBJ1-1; there is no DNA to check the TCRdb D call of TRBD1. CDR3 length equals 17 residues. In germline, CDR1 is SGHVS, CDR2 FQNEAQ. The CDR3 loop reads CASSLWRTGAENTEAFF.

This chain connects TRBV20-1 to TRBJ2-1. This CDR3 is 15 amino acids long. Germline values: CDR1 DFQATT, CDR2 SNEGSKA (reference sequence). Here the CDR3 reads CSAHDSTRSYNEQFF.

The chain uses TRBV24-1 and TRBJ2-3; the D gene TCRdb calls, TRBD2, cannot be checked with no DNA. The CDR3 is 19 amino acids. Germline CDR1 reads KGHDR; CDR2 reads SFDVKD. CDR3 in amino acids: CATSDSTFQLAGRADTQYF.

CDR3 in amino acids: CASSLAGQSKLFF. The rearrangement joins TRBV5-1 to TRBJ1-4; TCRdb's D gene call, TRBD1, goes unchecked for lack of DNA. Germline CDR1 and CDR2: SGHRS and YFSETQ. The CDR3 runs 13 residues.

The rearrangement joins TRBV14 to TRBJ2-3. The germline V gene has CDR1 SGHDN and CDR2 FVKESK. The CDR3 consists of 12 residues. CDR3 in amino acids: CASSQGRSMVYF.

The chain recombines TRBV12-3 or TRBV12-4 with TRBJ2-5; without DNA, the TCRdb call of TRBD1 cannot be checked. The CDR3 consists of 16 residues. CDR3 sequence reads: CASSYMGVETQETQYF.

This rearrangement joins TRBV13 to TRBJ1-2. From germline, CDR1 is PRHDT and CDR2 FYEKMQ (reference sequence). CDR3 length equals 12 residues. CDR3 in amino acids: CASSLGQLSYTF.

The chain combines TRBV7-8 with TRBJ2-5; TCRdb's D call of TRBD2 is untestable without DNA. The CDR3 loop spans 14 amino acids. Germline CDR1 SGHVS, CDR2 FQNEAQ. CDR3 loop: CASSFLADQETQYF. Combining the CDR3 with reference TRBV7-8 and TRBJ2-5 gives the whole variable domain GAGVSQSPRYKVAKRGQDVALRCDPISGHVSLFWYQQALGQGPEFLTYFQNEAQLDKSGLPSDRFFAERPEGSVSTLKIQRTQQEDSAVYLCASSFLADQETQYFGPGTRLLVL.

The gene calls are TRBV29-1 and TRBJ1-2; TCRdb indicates TRBD1, and absent DNA this call remains unverified. Germline CDR1 and CDR2: SQVTM and ANQGSEA. The CDR3 runs to 11 residues. The CDR3 loop reads CSIGQGSSPTF.

V usage is TRBV28 and J usage is TRBJ2-1; TCRdb calls TRBD2, which cannot be checked without DNA. This CDR3 has 15 amino acids. The germline CDR1 and CDR2 sequences are MDHEN and SYDVKM. The CDR3 sequence is CASKRGRGSVNEQFF.

V usage is TRBV5-1 and J usage is TRBJ2-5; TCRdb returns TRBD1, unconfirmable since there is no DNA. The CDR3 consists of 13 residues. The germline V gene has CDR1 SGHRS and CDR2 YFSETQ. This chain's CDR3 is CASSPGNLATQYF.

This chain links TRBV14 with TRBJ1-2. The CDR3 spans 14 residues. Germline V gene sequence: CDR1 SGHDN, CDR2 FVKESK. This chain's CDR3 is CASSHQQKNYGYTF.

This chain joins TRBV5-1 and TRBJ2-1. The length of the CDR3 is 16 residues. Germline-derived CDR1 and CDR2 are SGHRS and YFSETQ. CDR3 sequence reads: CASSLGAANSYNEQFF.